A selection of T cell receptor beta chains follows, all from one sample in a study of blood T cell repertoires in COVID-19. The data were produced by immunoSEQ multiplex PCR, yet TCRdb's version contains in-frame clones alone and is incomplete. Of 190,000 or so clones listed, 86% are singletons. The sequenced material came from peripheral blood. The receptor source for this set is a woman aged 25-40 years with active or convalescent COVID-19. Both conserved end residues are part of each CDR3. D genes are given only for firm matches. Clone size, where shown, is once, few, many, or a class for clones that have expanded.

V,D,J,size,CDR3,DNA
TRBV19,.,TRBJ1-2,.,CASSIKGSTGYTF,TGTGCCAGTAGTATAAAAGGGAGCACTGGCTACACCTTC
TRBV11-3,.,TRBJ2-7,.,CASSLDDEQYF,TGTGCCAGCAGCTTAGACGACGAGCAGTACTTC
TRBV14,TRBD1,TRBJ2-2,.,CASSQLTGEGGELFF,TGTGCCAGCAGCCAACTTACAGGGGAAGGCGGGGAGCTGTTTTTT
TRBV6-5,.,TRBJ1-1,.,CASSRTDYTEAFF,TGTGCCAGCAGTCGGACTGATTACACTGAAGCTTTCTTT
TRBV3-1/TRBV3-2,.,TRBJ2-3,.,CASSLVLRGRTDTQYF,TGTGCCAGCAGTCTAGTTTTGCGGGGCCGCACAGATACGCAGTATTTT
TRBV10-3,TRBD1,TRBJ1-2,.,CAILGTGYYGYTF,TGTGCCATCCTTGGGACAGGGTACTATGGCTACACCTTC
TRBV3-1/TRBV3-2,.,TRBJ2-5,.,CASSPPRGGSGETQYF,TGTGCCAGCAGCCCCCCGAGAGGAGGGTCGGGGGAGACCCAGTACTTC
TRBV5-1,.,TRBJ1-2,.,CASSPGRGLVNGYTF,TGCGCCAGCAGCCCCGGGAGGGGGTTAGTAAATGGCTACACCTTC
TRBV3-1/TRBV3-2,.,TRBJ2-1,.,CASSQVRREQFF,TGTGCCAGCAGCCAAGTACGCCGGGAGCAGTTCTTC
TRBV7-9,.,TRBJ2-5,once,CASSPVFQETQYF,TGTGCCAGCAGCCCAGTTTTTCAAGAGACCCAGTACTTC
TRBV4-2,.,TRBJ1-1,.,CASSQDLLNTEAFF,TGTGCCAGCAGCCAAGACCTTCTAAACACTGAAGCTTTCTTT
TRBV29-1,.,TRBJ1-5,.,CSVVSHSNQPQHF,TGCAGCGTTGTTTCACATAGCAATCAGCCCCAGCATTTT
TRBV6-4,TRBD2,TRBJ2-2,.,CASSELAGGNTGELFF,TGTGCCAGCAGTGAGTTAGCGGGAGGCAACACCGGGGAGCTGTTTTTT
TRBV3-1/TRBV3-2,.,TRBJ1-5,.,CASSQGGVLQPQHF,TGTGCCAGCAGCCAAGGCGGTGTCTTGCAGCCCCAGCATTTT
TRBV5-6,TRBD2,TRBJ2-1,.,CASSLGDYFSYNEQFF,TGTGCCAGCAGCTTGGGGGACTACTTCTCCTACAATGAGCAGTTCTTC
TRBV19,.,TRBJ2-1,.,CASSSDKSSYNEQFF,TGTGCCAGTAGTAGTGACAAGAGCTCCTACAATGAGCAGTTCTTC
TRBV2,TRBD2,TRBJ2-5,.,CASNPSGGETQYF,TGTGCCAGCAATCCTAGCGGGGGGGAGACCCAGTACTTC
TRBV20-1,.,TRBJ1-4,.,CSAWPGEKLFF,TGCAGTGCTTGGCCGGGAGAAAAACTGTTTTTT
TRBV7-2,.,TRBJ2-1,.,CASSLVVSGNNEQFF,TGTGCCAGCAGCTTAGTTGTTAGCGGCAACAATGAGCAGTTCTTC
TRBV28,.,TRBJ1-1,.,CASRTQAVNTEAFF,TGTGCCAGCAGAACACAGGCCGTGAACACTGAAGCTTTCTTT
TRBV18,TRBD1,TRBJ1-5,.,CASSPGRTGNQPQHF,TGTGCCAGCTCACCAGGGAGGACAGGGAATCAGCCCCAGCATTTT